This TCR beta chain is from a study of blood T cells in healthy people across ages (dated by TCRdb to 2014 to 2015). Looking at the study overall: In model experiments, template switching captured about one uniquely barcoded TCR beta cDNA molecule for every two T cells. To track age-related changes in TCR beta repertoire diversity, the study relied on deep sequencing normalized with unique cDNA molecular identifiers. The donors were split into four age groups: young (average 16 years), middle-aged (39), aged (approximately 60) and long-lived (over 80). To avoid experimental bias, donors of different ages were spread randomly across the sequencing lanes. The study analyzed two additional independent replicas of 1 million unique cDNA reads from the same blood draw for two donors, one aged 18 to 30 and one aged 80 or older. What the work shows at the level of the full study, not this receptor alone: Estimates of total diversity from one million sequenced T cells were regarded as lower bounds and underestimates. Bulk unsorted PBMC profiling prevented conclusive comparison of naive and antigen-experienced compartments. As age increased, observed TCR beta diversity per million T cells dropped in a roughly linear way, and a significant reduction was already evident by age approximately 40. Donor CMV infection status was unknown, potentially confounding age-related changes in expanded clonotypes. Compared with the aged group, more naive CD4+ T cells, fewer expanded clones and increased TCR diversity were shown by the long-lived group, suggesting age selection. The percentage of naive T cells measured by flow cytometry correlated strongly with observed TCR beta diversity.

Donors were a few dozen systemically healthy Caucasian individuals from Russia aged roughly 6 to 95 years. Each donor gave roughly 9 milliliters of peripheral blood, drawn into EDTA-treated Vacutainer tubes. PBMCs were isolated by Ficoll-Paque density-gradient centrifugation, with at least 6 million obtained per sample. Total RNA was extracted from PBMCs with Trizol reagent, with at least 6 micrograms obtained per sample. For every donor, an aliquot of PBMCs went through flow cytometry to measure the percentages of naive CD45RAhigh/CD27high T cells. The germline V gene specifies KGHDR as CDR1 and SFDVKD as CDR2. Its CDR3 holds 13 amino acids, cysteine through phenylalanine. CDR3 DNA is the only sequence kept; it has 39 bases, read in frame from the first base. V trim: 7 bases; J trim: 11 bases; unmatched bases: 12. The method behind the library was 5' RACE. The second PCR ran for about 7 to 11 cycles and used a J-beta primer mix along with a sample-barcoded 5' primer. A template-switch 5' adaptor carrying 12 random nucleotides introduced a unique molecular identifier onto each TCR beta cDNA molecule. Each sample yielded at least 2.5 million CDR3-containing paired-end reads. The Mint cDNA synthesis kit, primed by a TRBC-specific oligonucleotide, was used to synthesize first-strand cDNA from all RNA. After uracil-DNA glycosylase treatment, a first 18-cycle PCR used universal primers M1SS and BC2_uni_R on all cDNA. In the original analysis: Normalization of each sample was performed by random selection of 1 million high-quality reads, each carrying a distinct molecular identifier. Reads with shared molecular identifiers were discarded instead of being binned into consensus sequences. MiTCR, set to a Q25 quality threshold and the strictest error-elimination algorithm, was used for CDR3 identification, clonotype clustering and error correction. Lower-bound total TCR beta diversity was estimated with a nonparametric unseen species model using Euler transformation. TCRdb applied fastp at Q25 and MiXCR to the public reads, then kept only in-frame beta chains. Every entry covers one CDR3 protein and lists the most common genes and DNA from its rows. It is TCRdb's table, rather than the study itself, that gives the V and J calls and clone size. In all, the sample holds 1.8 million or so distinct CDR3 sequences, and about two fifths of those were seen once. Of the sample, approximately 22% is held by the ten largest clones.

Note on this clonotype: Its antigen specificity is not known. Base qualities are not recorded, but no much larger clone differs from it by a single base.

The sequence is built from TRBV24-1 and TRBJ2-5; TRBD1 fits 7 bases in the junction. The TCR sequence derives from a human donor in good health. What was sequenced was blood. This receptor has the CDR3 CATRGTGDNEQYF. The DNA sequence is TGTGCCACCAGGGGAACAGGGGACAATGAGCAGTACTTC.